The 28 T cell receptor beta chains below all came from one sample that was sequenced in a study of cytomegalovirus exposure and HLA in healthy donors (dated by TCRdb to about 2017). Library creation used the immunoSEQ multiplex PCR assay. The multiplex PCR relied on a mix of 60 forward primers for TCR Vbeta segments and 13 reverse primers for TCR Jbeta segments. TCRdb carries this immuneACCESS record with in-frame sequences only. Its versions omit some clonotypes, under half of them owing to an unresolved V gene in the studies checked, with the rest unexplained. The sample has 150,000 to 200,000 clones on record, 80% of them singletons. Approximately 4.5% of the sample belongs to the ten largest clones. The specimen was PBMCs. The source is a man younger than 40 in good health and CMV-seronegative.

This chain connects TRBV15 to TRBJ1-1; weak D call: TRBD1 (6 bases). The CDR3 runs to 16 residues. Trimming cost V 0 bases and J 4 bases, with 15 bases left between them. Germline CDR1 reads LNHNV; CDR2 reads YYDKDF (reference sequence). The CDR3 sequence: CATSRDIQGSGTEAFF. The CDR3 coding sequence is TGTGCCACCAGCAGAGATATCCAGGGGAGTGGCACTGAAGCTTTCTTT.

In its sample, this clone was seen once. The genes are TRBV7-3 and TRBJ2-1, with TRBD1 as a possible D gene (6 bases). V gave up 5 bases and J gave up 7 bases, with 18 bases separating them. Germline V gene sequence: CDR1 SGHTA, CDR2 FQGTGA. CDR3 size: 15 residues. CDR3 bases: TGTGCCAGCAGCCAACAGGGTGGCCTGGGGAATGAGCAGTTCTTC. This codes for CASSQQGGLGNEQFF.

This clone was seen once. The genes are TRBV19 and TRBJ1-1; D remains unclear. Germline assignment: CDR1 LNHDA and CDR2 SQIVND (reference sequence). The V and J ends lost 0 bases and 3 bases respectively, with 8 bases between them. This CDR3 region has 14 residues. The CDR3 bases are TGTGCCAGTAGTATAGACGGGGAGGACACTGAAGCTTTCTTT. This encodes CASSIDGEDTEAFF.

The chain carries TRBV10-3 and TRBJ1-6, with 8 bases lining up with TRBD1. The CDR3 has 14 amino acids. V dropped 10 bases and J dropped 7; count of bases not matched to a gene: 9. Per germline, CDR1 ENHRY and CDR2 SYGVKD. CDR3 sequence: CASNLDRANSPLHF. CDR3 nucleotide sequence: TGTGCCAGCAACCTGGACAGGGCGAATTCACCCCTCCACTTT.

This chain joins TRBV7-9 and TRBJ1-2; D gene uncertain. With 8 bases removed from V and 8 bases from J, the gap between germline ends came to 12 bases. This CDR3 region has 11 residues. CDR1 SEHNR and CDR2 FQNEAQ come from the germline V gene (reference sequence). The CDR3 protein is CASQREDGYTF. In DNA form, the CDR3 reads TGTGCCAGCCAAAGGGAGGACGGCTACACCTTC. Together with reference TRBV7-9 and TRBJ1-2, the CDR3 gives the full variable domain: DTGVSQNPRHKITKRGQNVTFRCDPISEHNRLYWYRQTLGQGPEFLTYFQNEAQLEKSRLLSDRFSAERPKGSFSTLEIQRTEQGDSAMYLCASQREDGYTFGSGTRLTVV.

This clone turned up a few times. The chain uses TRBV5-1 and TRBJ1-2, with D tentatively TRBD1 (5 bases). CDR1 is SGHRS, CDR2 YFSETQ, per germline. Trimming pared 1 base from V and 1 base from J, leaving 11 bases between. This CDR3 has 15 amino acids. DNA of the CDR3: TGCGCCAGCAGCTTGTCAGGGATGAGTAACTATGGCTACACCTTC. The encoded protein is CASSLSGMSNYGYTF.

This chain uses TRBV2 with TRBJ2-7, with TRBD1 matching 7 bases. Germline V lookup: CDR1 SNHLY, CDR2 FYNNEI. The CDR3 extends over 15 amino acids. The V gene end was trimmed by 7 bases and the J gene end by 3 bases; junction bases not matched to a gene: 12. The CDR3 here is CASTGGQGGRYEQYF. Written as DNA, the CDR3 is TGTGCCAGCACCGGAGGCCAAGGGGGCCGCTACGAGCAGTACTTC. Full variable domain (rest looked up from reference TRBV2 and TRBJ2-7): EPEVTQTPSHQVTQMGQEVILRCVPISNHLYFYWYRQILGQKVEFLVSFYNNEISEKSEIFDDQFSVERPDGSNFTLKIRSTKLEDSAMYFCASTGGQGGRYEQYFGPGTRLTVT.

The rearrangement joins TRBV19 to TRBJ1-2, with D possibly being TRBD1 (5 bases). V lost 3 bases and J lost 4, with 9 bases in between. The CDR3 contains 13 residues. CDR1 and CDR2 (germline): LNHDA, SQIVND (reference sequence). DNA of the CDR3: TGTGCCAGTAGTATGAGACAGTCCTATGGCTACACCTTC. This codes for CASSMRQSYGYTF.

The V gene is TRBV6-5, the J gene TRBJ2-7; D is possibly TRBD2 (6 bases). Between the trimmed V and J ends, which lost 2 bases and 2 bases, there was a span of 13 bases. Germline values: CDR1 MNHEY, CDR2 SVGAGI. This CDR3 contains 15 residues. The CDR3 DNA reads TGTGCCAGCAGTTACGGGGCTAGCGCCGCCTACGAGCAGTACTTC. Protein: CASSYGASAAYEQYF.

The rearrangement joins TRBV9 to TRBJ2-5; D gene uncertain. With 3 bases removed from V and 2 bases from J, the gap between germline ends came to 5 bases. This CDR3 comprises 12 residues. Germline lookup yields CDR1 SGDLS and CDR2 YYNGEE. The CDR3 reads CASSATQETQYF. CDR3 sequence (DNA): TGTGCCAGCAGCGCCACTCAAGAGACCCAGTACTTC.

This clone was observed a handful of times. This rearrangement joins TRBV4-3 to TRBJ2-1; possibly TRBD1 for D (5 bases). The germline V and J ends were trimmed by 4 bases and 6 bases, with 7 bases remaining between them. This CDR3 is 12 amino acids long. Germline CDR1 and CDR2: LGHNA and YSLEER. The CDR3 here is CASSRDSNEQFF. In DNA form, the CDR3 reads TGCGCCAGCAGCCGCGACAGCAATGAGCAGTTCTTC.

The gene calls are TRBV5-1 and TRBJ1-6; D gene uncertain. V shed 5 bases and J shed 7 bases, with 13 bases lying between them. This CDR3 spans 14 amino acids. Germline V gene sequence: CDR1 SGHRS, CDR2 YFSETQ. The DNA of the CDR3 is TGCGCCAGCAGTCCCCGACCCGGGAATTCACCCCTCCACTTT. It encodes CASSPRPGNSPLHF. The variable domain in full, with the rest retrieved from reference TRBV5-1 and TRBJ1-6, is KAGVTQTPRYLIKTRGQQVTLSCSPISGHRSVSWYQQTPGQGLQFLFEYFSETQRNKGNFPGRFSGRQFSNSRSEMNVSTLELGDSALYLCASSPRPGNSPLHFGNGTRLTVT.

The V call is TRBV9, the J call TRBJ2-1, with D possibly being TRBD2 (6 bases). Germline-derived CDR1 and CDR2 are SGDLS and YYNGEE. V was shortened by 6 bases and J by 3 bases, with 7 bases between the two germline ends. The CDR3 runs 12 residues. CDR3 sequence (DNA): TGTGCCAGCACGGGGGACTACAATGAGCAGTTCTTC. This sequence encodes CASTGDYNEQFF.

There are a few counts of this clone. V gene TRBV30 combines with J gene TRBJ1-1; D is unclear. The CDR3 sequence is 12 residues long. Germline-derived CDR1 and CDR2 are GTSNPN and SVGIG (reference sequence). V lost 0 bases to trimming and J lost 4 bases, with 6 bases between them. The CDR3 protein is CAWSVTPTEAFF. As DNA, the CDR3 is TGTGCCTGGAGTGTAACACCCACTGAAGCTTTCTTT.

The rearrangement links TRBV9 to TRBJ2-1; TRBD2 agrees at 7 bases. The CDR3 loop spans 17 amino acids. With V trimmed by 0 bases and J by 0 bases, 6 bases remained unmatched. CDR1 is SGDLS and CDR2 is YYNGEE in the germline V gene. The CDR3 DNA is TGTGCCAGCAGCGTAGGGCGGGAGTCTTCCTCCTACAATGAGCAGTTCTTC. As protein: CASSVGRESSSYNEQFF.

This clone has only one observation. The CDR3: CASREITGGTEAFF. In DNA form, the CDR3 reads TGTGCCAGCAGAGAAATTACAGGGGGCACTGAAGCTTTCTTT. The chain employs TRBV2 and TRBJ1-1; 8 nucleotides align to TRBD1. Per the germline V gene, CDR1 is SNHLY and CDR2 is FYNNEI. Losses at the gene ends were 6 bases for V and 4 bases for J; bases not matched to a gene: 7. The CDR3 totals 14 residues.

The rearrangement links TRBV27 to TRBJ1-4, with TRBD1 matching 7 bases. Germline CDR1 and CDR2: MNHEY and SMNVEV (reference sequence). The CDR3 runs to 16 residues. The V and J ends lost 5 bases and 8 bases, in that order; junction bases with no gene match: 14. CDR3 sequence reads: CASSPPFDRVGEKLFF. CDR3 DNA sequence: TGTGCCAGCAGTCCCCCGTTCGACAGGGTCGGGGAAAAACTGTTTTTT.

V usage is TRBV5-1 and J usage is TRBJ2-6; tentative D call: TRBD1 (5 bases). Germline lookup yields CDR1 SGHRS and CDR2 YFSETQ. With 4 bases removed from V and 0 bases from J, the gap between germline ends came to 11 bases. The CDR3 runs to 16 residues. CDR3: CASSDSRISGANVLTF. The CDR3 DNA reads TGCGCCAGCAGCGACAGCAGAATCTCTGGGGCCAACGTCCTGACTTTC.

Only a few counts were recorded for this clone. The chain recombines TRBV7-3 with TRBJ2-1; no reliable D call. The CDR3 consists of 14 residues. Trimming took 2 bases from V and 6 from J, leaving 11 bases between them. Germline V gives CDR1 SGHTA, CDR2 FQGTGA. CDR3 DNA sequence: TGTGCCAGCAGCTTAGGCGGTTCGGTCAATGAGCAGTTCTTC. It is translated as CASSLGGSVNEQFF.

V usage is TRBV5-6 and J usage is TRBJ2-7; D is uncertain. V was clipped by 0 bases and J by 2 bases, with 15 bases between them. Per germline, CDR1 SGHDT and CDR2 YYEEEE. CDR3 length: 16 residues. Here the CDR3 DNA reads TGTGCCAGCAGCTTGGTCGAAGCAAGTCTTACCTACGAGCAGTACTTC. Its protein is CASSLVEASLTYEQYF.

This sequence joins TRBV6-6 and TRBJ2-2; D gene ambiguous. CDR1 MNHNY and CDR2 SVGAGI come from the germline V gene (reference sequence). V was trimmed by 2 bases and J by 0 bases, leaving 10 bases between them. The CDR3 extends over 16 amino acids. The CDR3 region has the DNA TGTGCCAGCAGTTACGAAGGCAGGTCGAACACCGGGGAGCTGTTTTTT. Protein: CASSYEGRSNTGELFF.

This rearrangement joins TRBV30 to TRBJ2-5; 14 bases match TRBD2. Germline CDR1 reads GTSNPN; CDR2 reads SVGIG (reference sequence). The CDR3 has 15 residues. The junction had 7 bases not matched to a gene; V was cut back by 5 bases and J by 5 bases. The CDR3 loop is CAWGGLAGVGETQYF. CDR3 DNA sequence: TGTGCCTGGGGGGGACTAGCGGGGGTCGGGGAGACCCAGTACTTC.

About this clone: Its ends do not fully match the called genes, so a read error is possible. V is TRBV9 and J is TRBJ2-1; D is unresolved. Germline lookup yields CDR1 SGDLS and CDR2 YYNGEE. The CDR3 is 13 residues long. CDR3 DNA sequence: TGTACCAGCAGCGTGGCAGGATCCAATGAGCAGTTCTTC. It specifies CTSSVAGSNEQFF.

This chain uses TRBV27 with TRBJ2-7; D is undetermined. CDR3 length equals 12 residues. The V and J ends lost 8 bases and 3 bases respectively, with 11 bases between them. Germline assignment: CDR1 MNHEY and CDR2 SMNVEV (reference sequence). The CDR3 DNA reads as TGTGCCAGCGGGCCGATGGGCTACGAGCAGTACTTC. It encodes CASGPMGYEQYF.

A note on this clone: The junction does not match germline at one end; this may be a read error. V is TRBV7-9 and J is TRBJ1-2, with D hard to call. Per germline, CDR1 SEHNR and CDR2 FQNEAQ (reference sequence). The CDR3 is 16 residues long. In DNA, the CDR3 is TGTTCCAGCAGCTTAAGGGTTACGGGATTGGACTATGGCTACACCTTC. Protein product: CSSSLRVTGLDYGYTF. The full variable domain, its missing parts supplied by reference TRBV7-9 and TRBJ1-2, is DTGVSQNPRHKITKRGQNVTFRCDPISEHNRLYWYRQTLGQGPEFLTYFQNEAQLEKSRLLSDRFSAERPKGSFSTLEIQRTEQGDSAMYLCSSSLRVTGLDYGYTFGSGTRLTVV.

In nucleotides, the CDR3 is TGTGCCAGCAGACTCGTTGACGAGCAGTACTTC. Translating it yields CASRLVDEQYF. The V gene is TRBV27, the J gene TRBJ2-7, with no clear D. V lost 6 bases and J 5 bases, leaving 8 bases between the germline ends. Germline V gives CDR1 MNHEY, CDR2 SMNVEV (reference sequence). CDR3 size: 11 residues.

The chain couples TRBV27 to TRBJ1-2, with D possibly being TRBD1 (5 bases). This CDR3 contains 14 residues. CDR1 and CDR2 (germline): MNHEY, SMNVEV (reference sequence). V lost 0 bases, J lost 4 bases, and 9 bases lay in between. Written as DNA, the CDR3 is TGTGCCAGCAGTTTATCAGGGGTGACCTATGGCTACACCTTC. Translating gives CASSLSGVTYGYTF.

The chain joins TRBV11-2 to TRBJ1-1; 9 bases match TRBD1. V dropped 2 bases and J dropped 6; count of bases not matched to a gene: 4. The length of the CDR3 is 14 residues. CDR1 is SGHAT and CDR2 is FQNNGV in the germline V gene. CDR3 coding DNA: TGTGCCAGCAGCTTAACAGGGGGCACCCCTGAAGCTTTCTTT. Translated, it gives CASSLTGGTPEAFF. Full variable domain (remainder filled in from reference TRBV11-2 and TRBJ1-1): EAGVAQSPRYKIIEKRQSVAFWCNPISGHATLYWYQQILGQGPKLLIQFQNNGVVDDSQLPKDRFSAERLKGVDSTLKIQPAKLEDSAVYLCASSLTGGTPEAFFGQGTRLTVV.